Presented here are 9 T cell receptor beta chains from one specimen sequenced in a study of beta chain features in type 1 diabetes. Study outcomes and limitations: Among patients with Type 1 diabetes, TCRB CDR3s were moderately but significantly shorter in every one of the four CD4+ subsets.

Every isolated RNA sample was fully reverse transcribed, so sequencing captured expressed TCRB transcripts. TCRdb's copy holds only in-frame clones and misses some; the assay was immunoSEQ multiplex PCR. The repertoire consists of more than 550,000 clones, with around an eighth occurring once and the leading ten covering approximately 0.043%. These receptors' targets are unknown. Sequenced: naive CD4+ T cells from blood. Receptors originate from a man aged 18 to 30 with type 1 diabetes.

This clone has just a few counts. The identical CDR3 is also encoded by other nucleotide sequences in the sample. V gene TRBV7-2 combines with J gene TRBJ1-1; D remains unclear. The CDR3 is 14 amino acids. With 5 bases removed from V and 2 bases from J, the gap between germline ends came to 12 bases. CDR1 SGHTA and CDR2 FQGNSA come from the germline V gene. CDR3 nucleotide sequence: TGTGCCAGCAGCCTAGGACGATCAAACACTGAAGCTTTCTTT. This sequence encodes CASSLGRSNTEAFF.

J is TRBJ2-2 and V is TRBV7-2; no definite D call. V was shortened by 1 base and J by 1 base, with 7 bases between the two germline ends. The CDR3 is 15 amino acids. Per germline, CDR1 SGHTA and CDR2 FQGNSA. The CDR3 DNA sequence: TGTGCCAGCAGCTTAGTACAGAAGAACACCGGGGAGCTGTTTTTT. It encodes CASSLVQKNTGELFF.

The CDR3 loop reads CASSLDRGASSYNEQFF. In DNA form, the CDR3 reads TGCGCCAGCAGCTTGGATCGGGGGGCGAGCTCCTACAATGAGCAGTTCTTC. This chain joins TRBV5-1 and TRBJ2-1; D is possibly TRBD2 (7 bases). Trimming took off 0 bases at V and 0 bases at J, with 13 bases between the two ends. The CDR3 has 17 amino acids. From germline, CDR1 is SGHRS and CDR2 YFSETQ.

Only a few counts were recorded for this clone. J is TRBJ1-2 and V is TRBV7-2, with no clear D. V dropped 2 bases and J dropped 1 base, with 5 bases sitting between them. The CDR3 runs to 13 residues. CDR1 is SGHTA, CDR2 FQGNSA, per germline. The CDR3 region is CASSLPHNYGYTF. The CDR3 nucleotides are TGTGCCAGCAGCTTACCCCATAACTATGGCTACACCTTC.

V usage is TRBV29-1 and J usage is TRBJ1-2; no firm D call. CDR3 length equals 10 residues. The V gene's germline CDR1 is SQVTM and CDR2 ANQGSEA. V lost 4 bases and J lost 10, with 10 bases in between. For the CDR3, the DNA is TGCAGCGTTGGAGGGAGCCCCTACACCTTC. Encoded protein: CSVGGSPYTF.

The chain uses TRBV5-1 and TRBJ2-1, with D perhaps given as TRBD1 or TRBD2 (5 bases each). CDR3 length equals 13 residues. V was trimmed by 7 bases and J by 9 bases, leaving 17 bases between them. Germline CDR1 reads SGHRS; CDR2 reads YFSETQ. The CDR3 DNA follows: TGCGCCAGCGGGCTGATGGGGGAAGGTGAGCAGTTCTTC. This encodes CASGLMGEGEQFF. The full variable domain, in which reference TRBV5-1 and TRBJ2-1 provide the parts outside the CDR3, is KAGVTQTPRYLIKTRGQQVTLSCSPISGHRSVSWYQQTPGQGLQFLFEYFSETQRNKGNFPGRFSGRQFSNSRSEMNVSTLELGDSALYLCASGLMGEGEQFFGPGTRLTVL.

This clone occurred a few times. The CDR3 sequence: CASSTRGHGYTF. The DNA for the CDR3 is TGTGCCAGCAGCACCCGGGGACATGGCTACACCTTC. The chain is built from TRBV7-2 and TRBJ1-2; D is possibly TRBD1 (5 bases). This CDR3 has 12 residues. V dropped 5 bases and J dropped 6 bases, with 10 bases sitting between them. Per germline, CDR1 SGHTA and CDR2 FQGNSA.

V gene TRBV5-1 combines with J gene TRBJ2-1, with D perhaps matching TRBD1 (6 bases). Germline-derived CDR1 and CDR2 are SGHRS and YFSETQ. The CDR3 is 14 residues long. Trimming cost V 4 bases and J 10 bases, with 18 bases left between them. CDR3 loop: CASSPRPRGTEQFF. CDR3 nucleotides: TGCGCCAGCAGCCCGCGACCCAGGGGAACCGAGCAGTTCTTC.

The genes are TRBV6-6 and TRBJ2-7, with 7 bases fitting TRBD1. The V gene end was trimmed by 4 bases and the J gene end by 5 bases; junction bases not matched to a gene: 8. CDR3 length: 14 amino acids. CDR1 and CDR2 (germline): MNHNY, SVGAGI (reference sequence). The CDR3 reads CASSSRTGPDEQYF. CDR3 coding DNA: TGTGCCAGCAGTTCTCGGACAGGACCGGACGAGCAGTACTTC.